The clone carrying this T cell receptor (beta chain) has a single count. CDR1 and CDR2 (germline): LGHNA, YSLEER. V was clipped by 1 base and J by 1 base; unmatched bases: 4. The CDR3 totals 15 residues. The source of the sample is a study of PD-L1 blockade in urothelial cancer. TCRdb's table, derived via immunoSEQ multiplex PCR, lists solely in-frame clones and lacks some. The data show about 20,000 clones, around 90% seen once. This chain connects TRBV4-3 to TRBJ2-7; TRBD2 matches 7 bases. The starting material was PBMCs, obtained around atezolizumab (anti-PD-L1) treatment. The origin of this receptor is a middle-aged man with urothelial cancer. The CDR3 DNA follows: TGCGCCAGCAGCCAAGTCCCGGGGGGATCCTACGAGCAGTACTTC. It translates to CASSQVPGGSYEQYF.